This TCR beta chain stems from a study of T cells after yellow fever vaccination. Findings of the study overall: Most clones from primary vaccination resurfaced after the booster (about 95% CD4, 88% CD8). Contamination by abundant bulk-population clonotypes could be present in FACS-sorted repertoires.

A few counts support this clonotype. Its target is unknown. Template-switching 5'RACE yielded the TCR cDNA; a universal primer site and UMIs were added in the process. TCRdb processed the 5' RACE reads anew with MiXCR; each CDR3 protein has one entry. The data hold 550,000 or so distinct CDR3 sequences, with roughly a fifth observed a single time. Germline trimming cut 5 bases from V and 1 base from J; bases unmatched to any gene: 7. The length of the CDR3 is 16 residues. CDR1 is SGHTA, CDR2 FQGNSA, per germline. The receptor was derived from a man aged 25 to 45 who received the YFV17D yellow fever vaccine. The chain uses TRBV7-2 and TRBJ2-1, with 8 bases matching TRBD1. Sequenced here: PBMCs, sampled 15 days after the yellow fever booster vaccination. The CDR3 loop is CASSIRTGSSYNEQFF. CDR3 coding DNA: TGTGCCAGCAGCATAAGGACAGGGTCTTCCTACAATGAGCAGTTCTTC.